This TCR beta chain emerged from a study of T-cell reconstitution after alpha-beta-depleted transplantation in children. Findings of the study overall: The authors attributed T-cell counts and diversity one year after transplant mostly to newly produced T cells.

With 5 bases removed from V and 7 bases from J, the gap between germline ends came to 24 bases. The CDR3 covers 16 residues. Germline V gene sequence: CDR1 KGHSH, CDR2 LQKENI. On this clonotype itself: What it binds is not known.

Unique molecular identifiers were built into the TCRbeta library. TCRdb called the PCR reads again in MiXCR, with one record for every CDR3 protein. Of approximately 430,000 distinct CDR3 sequences listed, 15% to 20% are singletons. This TCR derives from a boy in the first two years of life who had a stem cell transplant for Wiskott-Aldrich syndrome, so the T cells may come from the graft donor. The material sequenced was PBMCs, mostly from graft donor cells, taken 360 days after TCRalphabeta/CD19-depleted stem cell transplant. This chain joins TRBV18 and TRBJ2-7, with D perhaps assigned TRBD1 or TRBD2 (5 bases each). The CDR3 nucleotides read TGTGCCAGCTCATTCTCGTCGGGACGCTTCTCCCGAGAGCAGTACTTC. Amino acid sequence: CASSFSSGRFSREQYF.